A selection of T cell receptor beta chains follows, all from one sample in a study of cytomegalovirus exposure and HLA in healthy donors. Method: immunoSEQ multiplex PCR; TCRdb's copy keeps in-frame clones and lacks some. The sample holds 160,000 or so clones, around 78% seen once. What was sequenced was PBMCs. These receptors were taken from a woman in her thirties or forties in good health and CMV-seronegative. Each CDR3 is given with its conserved first and last residue.

>13|TRBV4-1|TRBJ2-1
CASSLDRGDEQFF
>15|TRBV4-1|.
CASSGHRDRAYEQYF
>14|TRBV19|TRBJ1-1
CASMGRGRNTEAFF
>15|TRBV28|TRBJ1-5
CASSSALAQNQPQHF
>14|TRBV5-1|TRBJ2-7
CASSFAGTAYEQYF
>14|TRBV2|TRBJ1-1
CASAKDRRNTEAFF
>18|TRBV7-2|TRBJ2-3
CASSERLAGALGTDTQYF
>15|TRBV25-1|TRBJ1-1
CASSAPTGSLTEAFF
>12|TRBV10-3|TRBJ2-1
CATSWDRNEQFF
>15|TRBV2|TRBJ2-5
CASSTPKVAQETQYF
>15|TRBV12-5|TRBJ2-3
CASGLPAGVEDTQYF
>12|TRBV18|TRBJ2-3
CASSATVDTQYF
>14|TRBV5-1|TRBJ1-2
CASSLEQGNYGYTF
>13|TRBV27|TRBJ2-7
CASSGLQTYEQYF
>15|TRBV28|TRBJ1-6
CASESLTGSHSPLHF
>14|TRBV2|TRBJ1-6
CASSEQGLNSPLHF
>13|TRBV7-2|TRBJ2-7
CASSLGLVDEQYF
>16|TRBV5-1|TRBJ1-6
CASSLDGTGVNSPLHF
>17|TRBV27|TRBJ1-5
CASRVRADWGGYQPQHF
>15|TRBV19|TRBJ2-2
CASSRDRGPTGELFF
>16|TRBV21-1|TRBJ1-3
CASSKQLGLGGNTIYF
>15|TRBV7-3|TRBJ1-1
CASSLTGGRDTEAFF
>15|TRBV28|TRBJ1-5
CASSPTGHGNQPQHF
>13|TRBV6-5|TRBJ2-2
CASSLTGTGELFF
>14|TRBV7-9|TRBJ1-1
CASSFPFGNTEAFF
>15|TRBV5-1|TRBJ2-7
CASRSAGLAAYEQYF
>14|TRBV5-1|TRBJ2-5
CASSILAVQETQYF
>15|TRBV7-6|TRBJ1-6
CASSLRAGSNSPLHF
>14|TRBV28|TRBJ1-1
CASTRDRGKTEAFF
>13|TRBV7-2|TRBJ2-2
CASRSAGGGELFF
>13|TRBV5-1|TRBJ2-7
CASSLQAGAEQYF
>13|TRBV7-9|TRBJ1-2
CSSIRGTGDGYTF
>14|TRBV7-9|TRBJ1-6
CASSSTGANSPLHF
>14|TRBV6-5|TRBJ1-5
CASRTGYGNQPQHF
>13|TRBV28|TRBJ1-2
CASSAPAAYGYTF
>13|TRBV2|TRBJ1-2
CASSPQQGWGYTF
>13|TRBV6-6|TRBJ1-1
CASSDRGNTEAFF
>15|TRBV5-1|TRBJ2-5
CASSLVLAGQETQYF
>13|TRBV7-9|TRBJ1-6
CASRPDRSTPLHF
>13|TRBV18|TRBJ1-4
CASSQGYNEKLFF
>13|TRBV7-3|TRBJ2-1
CASSSSSYNEQFF
>13|TRBV2|TRBJ1-1
CASSEIWGVEAFF
>16|TRBV5-1|TRBJ2-1
CASSPPGGVSYNEQFF
>14|TRBV10-2|TRBJ2-7
CASSEPGSNYEQYF